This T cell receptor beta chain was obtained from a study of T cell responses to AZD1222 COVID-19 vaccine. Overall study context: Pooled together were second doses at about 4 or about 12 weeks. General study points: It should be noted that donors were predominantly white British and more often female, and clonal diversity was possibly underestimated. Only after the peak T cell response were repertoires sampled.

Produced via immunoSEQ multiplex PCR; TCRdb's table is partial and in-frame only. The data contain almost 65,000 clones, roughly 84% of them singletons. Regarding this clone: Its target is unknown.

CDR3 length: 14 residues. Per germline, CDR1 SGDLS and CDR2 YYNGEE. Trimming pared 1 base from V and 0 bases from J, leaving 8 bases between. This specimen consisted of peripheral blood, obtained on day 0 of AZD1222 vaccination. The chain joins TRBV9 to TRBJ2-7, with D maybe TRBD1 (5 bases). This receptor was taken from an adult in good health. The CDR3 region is CASSVTGNSYEQYF. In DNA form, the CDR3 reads TGTGCCAGCAGCGTAACAGGCAACTCCTACGAGCAGTACTTC. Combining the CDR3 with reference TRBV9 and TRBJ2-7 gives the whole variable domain DSGVTQTPKHLITATGQRVTLRCSPRSGDLSVYWYQQSLDQGLQFLIQYYNGEERAKGNILERFSAQQFPDLHSELNLSSLELGDSALYFCASSVTGNSYEQYFGPGTRLTVT.